This TCR beta chain was sequenced for a study of graft-versus-host responses after intestinal transplantation. Study-level information: Tacrolimus plus steroids were given to all recipients for two to three years, preceded by anti-thymocyte globulin induction.

CDR1 and CDR2 (germline): ENHRY, SYGVKD. This CDR3 is built from 15 residues. V lost 2 bases and J lost 5; bases outside the gene matches: 7. Regarding this clone: Its antigen is unknown.

The method was immunoSEQ multiplex PCR; TCRdb's version includes in-frame clones alone and lacks a portion of them. The sample consists of approximately 100,000 clones, roughly 88% of them appearing once. The study's findings and limits: Recipient marrow held GvH clones, some first seen in ileum or blood. Early post-transplant HvG declines tracked with peak circulating GvH clone levels.

The chain couples TRBV10-3 to TRBJ1-2, with 8 nucleotides matching TRBD1. The input for sequencing was unstimulated CD4+ T cells sorted from spleen or lymph node cells, taken before intestinal transplant. The TCR sequence derives from a human donor who received an intestinal transplant. CDR3 DNA sequence: TGTGCCATCAGTGAGGGACAGGGTGAAGGTTATGGCTACACCTTC. It encodes CAISEGQGEGYGYTF.